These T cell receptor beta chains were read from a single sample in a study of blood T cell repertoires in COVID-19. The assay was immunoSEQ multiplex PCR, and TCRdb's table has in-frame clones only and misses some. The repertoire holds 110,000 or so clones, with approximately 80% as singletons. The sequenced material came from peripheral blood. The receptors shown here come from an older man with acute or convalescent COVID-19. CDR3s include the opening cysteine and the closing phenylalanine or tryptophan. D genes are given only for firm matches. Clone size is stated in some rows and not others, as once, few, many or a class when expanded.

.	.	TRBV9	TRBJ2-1	TGTGCCAGCAGCGTAGGGGCTAGCATTGTGGGGAATGAGCAGTTCTTC	CASSVGASIVGNEQFF
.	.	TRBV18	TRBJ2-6	TGTGCCAGCTCTATCTCTGGGGCCAACGTCCTGACTTTC	CASSISGANVLTF
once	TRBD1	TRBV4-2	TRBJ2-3	TGTGCCAGCAGCCAAGGGACAGGGGGTACAGATACGCAGTATTTT	CASSQGTGGTDTQYF
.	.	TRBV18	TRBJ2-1	TGTGCCAGCTCACCACCTTCCAAAAACAATGAGCAGTTCTTC	CASSPPSKNNEQFF
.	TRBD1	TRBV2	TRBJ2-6	TGTGCCAGCAGTGCTAGGGACAGAGGCTCTGGGGCCAACGTCCTGACTTTC	CASSARDRGSGANVLTF
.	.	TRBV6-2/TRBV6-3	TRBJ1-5	TGTGCCAGCAGCTCAACTAGCGACAGGATTAGCAATCAGCCCCAGCATTTT	CASSSTSDRISNQPQHF
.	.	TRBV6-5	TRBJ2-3	TGTGCCAGCAGAAATAGCGGAGCGAGCACAGATACGCAGTATTTT	CASRNSGASTDTQYF
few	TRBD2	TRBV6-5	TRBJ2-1	TGTGCCACGTGGCGGGGGGACAATGAGCAGTTCTTC	CATWRGDNEQFF
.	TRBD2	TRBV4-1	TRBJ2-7	TGCGCCAGCAGCCAAGTTGTAGCGGGGGTAGCCTACGAGCAGTACTTC	CASSQVVAGVAYEQYF
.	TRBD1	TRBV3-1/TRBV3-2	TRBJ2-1	TGTGCCAGCAGCCCATACAGGGGGCGGATGGATGAGCAGTTCTTC	CASSPYRGRMDEQFF
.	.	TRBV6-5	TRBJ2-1	TGTGCCAGCAGTTACGACTACCAGAGCTCCTACAATGAGCAGTTCTTC	CASSYDYQSSYNEQFF
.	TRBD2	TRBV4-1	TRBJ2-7	TGCGCCAGCAGCCAAGATGCGGGAGTAATAGGCGGGCAGTACTTC	CASSQDAGVIGGQYF
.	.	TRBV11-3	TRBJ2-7	TGTGCCAGCAGTTCTTCCTACGAGCAGTACTTC	CASSSSYEQYF
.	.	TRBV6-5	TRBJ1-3	TGTGCCAGCAGTTGGACAGCAGGATCTGGAAACACCATATATTTT	CASSWTAGSGNTIYF
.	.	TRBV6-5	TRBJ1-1	TGTGCCAGCAGCCCGGGGACTGAAGCTTTCTTT	CASSPGTEAFF
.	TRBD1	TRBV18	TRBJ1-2	TGTGCCAGCTCGAGAGGGACAGGTGGCTACACCTTC	CASSRGTGGYTF
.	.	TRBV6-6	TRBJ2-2	TGTGCCAGCAGCCCCGGGGTGGGGGAGCTGTTTTTT	CASSPGVGELFF
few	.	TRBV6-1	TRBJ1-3	TGTGCCAGCAGTGAATGGCCTGGAAACACCATATATTTT	CASSEWPGNTIYF
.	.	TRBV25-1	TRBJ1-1	TGTGCCAGCAGTGAAAGGGGAGGTCTGACTGAAGCTTTCTTT	CASSERGGLTEAFF
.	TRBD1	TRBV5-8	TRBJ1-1	TGTGCCAGCAGCTTGGGGAAGGGGGCTACTGAAGCTTTCTTT	CASSLGKGATEAFF
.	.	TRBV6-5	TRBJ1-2	TGTGCCAGCAGTTACCCCGAGGGTGGCTACACCTTC	CASSYPEGGYTF
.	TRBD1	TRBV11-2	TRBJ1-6	TGTGCCAGCAGAATACAGGGGTTAGCTAATTCACCCCTCCACTTT	CASRIQGLANSPLHF
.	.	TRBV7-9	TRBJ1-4	TGTGCCAGCAGCCTCTTGAGCGGGGTGGGTGAAAAACTGTTTTTT	CASSLLSGVGEKLFF
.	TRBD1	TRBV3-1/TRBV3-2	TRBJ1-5	TGTGCCAGCAGCCTCGGACAGGGGGATCAGCCCCAGCATTTT	CASSLGQGDQPQHF
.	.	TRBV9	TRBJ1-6	TGTGCCAGCAGCGGAGGGCCGGGCCCTTCGGCGGGCAATTCACCCCTCCACTTT	CASSGGPGPSAGNSPLHF
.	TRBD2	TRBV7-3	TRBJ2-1	TGTGCCAGCAGCTTAACGCGCGGGACTAGCGGGAGGGGTAATGAGCAGTTCTTC	CASSLTRGTSGRGNEQFF
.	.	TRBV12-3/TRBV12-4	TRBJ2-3	TGTGCCAGCAGCCTAGGAACAGATACGCAGTATTTT	CASSLGTDTQYF
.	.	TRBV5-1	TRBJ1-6	TGCGCCAGCCGAGAAGAAAGTAATTCACCCCTCCACTTT	CASREESNSPLHF
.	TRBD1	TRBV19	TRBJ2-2	TGTGCCAGTAAGGGACAGGGTGTAGACACCGGGGAGCTGTTTTTT	CASKGQGVDTGELFF
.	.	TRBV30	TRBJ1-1	TGTGCCTGGAGTGCACAGATGAACACTGAAGCTTTCTTT	CAWSAQMNTEAFF
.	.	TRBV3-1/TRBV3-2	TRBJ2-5	TGTGCCAGCAGCCAACTACAGAAGCCCCAGTACTTC	CASSQLQKPQYF
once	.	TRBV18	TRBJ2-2	TGTGCCAGCTCACCGTTGGACAGATCTTACACCGGGGAGCTGTTTTTT	CASSPLDRSYTGELFF
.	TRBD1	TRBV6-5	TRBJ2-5	TGTGCCAGCAGAGGGGACAGAGGCCAAGAGACCCAGTACTTC	CASRGDRGQETQYF
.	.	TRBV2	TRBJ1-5	TGTGCCAGCAGTACTAAGTTGGGGGGGTCTAATCAGCCCCAGCATTTT	CASSTKLGGSNQPQHF
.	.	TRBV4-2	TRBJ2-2	TGTGCCAGCAGCCAAGGGAGGGGCGGGGCGCCGAACACCGGGGAGCTGTTTTTT	CASSQGRGGAPNTGELFF
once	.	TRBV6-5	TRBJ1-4	TGTGCCAGCAGTTACTCGATGCCCGGGAGGAATGAAAAACTGTTTTTT	CASSYSMPGRNEKLFF
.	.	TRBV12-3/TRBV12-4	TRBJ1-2	TGTGCCAGCAGTTTACCAGGGAACTATGGCTACACCTTC	CASSLPGNYGYTF
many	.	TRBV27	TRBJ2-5	TGTGCCAGCAGTTTAAGGGACACTCTACAAGAGACCCAGTACTTC	CASSLRDTLQETQYF
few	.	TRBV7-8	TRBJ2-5	TGTGCCAGCAGCTTTAGTGTGGGCAGGGAGACCCAGTACTTC	CASSFSVGRETQYF
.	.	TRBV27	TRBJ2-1	TGTGCCAGCAGTGCCAGGGGAGTCAATGAGCAGTTCTTC	CASSARGVNEQFF